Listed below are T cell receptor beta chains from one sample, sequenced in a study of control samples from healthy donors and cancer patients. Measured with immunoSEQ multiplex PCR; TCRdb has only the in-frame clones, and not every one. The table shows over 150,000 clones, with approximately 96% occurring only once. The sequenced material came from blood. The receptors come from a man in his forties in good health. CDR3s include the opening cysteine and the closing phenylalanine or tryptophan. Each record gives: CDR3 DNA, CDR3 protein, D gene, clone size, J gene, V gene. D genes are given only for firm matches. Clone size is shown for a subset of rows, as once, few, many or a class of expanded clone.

TGTGCCTACAGGGGACAGGGAGTTTATAGCAATCAGCCCCAGCATTTT	CAYRGQGVYSNQPQHF	-	-	TRBJ1-5	TRBV21-1
TGCGCCAGCAGTGAGTCTAGTCCTCAGGGCGATACGCAGTATTTT	CASSESSPQGDTQYF	-	-	TRBJ2-3	TRBV10-1
TGTGCCTGGAGTGCTAACGTAGCGTATGGCTACACCTTC	CAWSANVAYGYTF	-	-	TRBJ1-2	TRBV30
TGTGCCAGCAGTTTAAGTAGCGGGGGGGCAAGAGATACGCAGTATTTT	CASSLSSGGARDTQYF	TRBD2	-	TRBJ2-3	TRBV27
TGTGCCAGCAGTTACGGCGGGAGGACAGATACGCAGTATTTT	CASSYGGRTDTQYF	TRBD2	-	TRBJ2-3	TRBV6-2/TRBV6-3
TGTGCCAGCAGCTTAGGACAGGGAAATGAAAAACTGTTTTTT	CASSLGQGNEKLFF	TRBD1	-	TRBJ1-4	TRBV11-2
TGTGCCATCAGTGAAGGCGATAGCAATCAGCCCCAGCATTTT	CAISEGDSNQPQHF	-	-	TRBJ1-5	TRBV10-3
TGTGCCAGCAGGGGGACAGGGGTGGGCTATGGCTACACCTTC	CASRGTGVGYGYTF	TRBD1	-	TRBJ1-2	TRBV6-5
TGTGCCATCGCCCCTAACAATCAGCCCCAGCATTTT	CAIAPNNQPQHF	-	-	TRBJ1-5	TRBV10-3
TGTGCCAGCAGTTTGGGAAGAGACACGATTAATGGCTACACCTTC	CASSLGRDTINGYTF	-	once	TRBJ1-2	TRBV27